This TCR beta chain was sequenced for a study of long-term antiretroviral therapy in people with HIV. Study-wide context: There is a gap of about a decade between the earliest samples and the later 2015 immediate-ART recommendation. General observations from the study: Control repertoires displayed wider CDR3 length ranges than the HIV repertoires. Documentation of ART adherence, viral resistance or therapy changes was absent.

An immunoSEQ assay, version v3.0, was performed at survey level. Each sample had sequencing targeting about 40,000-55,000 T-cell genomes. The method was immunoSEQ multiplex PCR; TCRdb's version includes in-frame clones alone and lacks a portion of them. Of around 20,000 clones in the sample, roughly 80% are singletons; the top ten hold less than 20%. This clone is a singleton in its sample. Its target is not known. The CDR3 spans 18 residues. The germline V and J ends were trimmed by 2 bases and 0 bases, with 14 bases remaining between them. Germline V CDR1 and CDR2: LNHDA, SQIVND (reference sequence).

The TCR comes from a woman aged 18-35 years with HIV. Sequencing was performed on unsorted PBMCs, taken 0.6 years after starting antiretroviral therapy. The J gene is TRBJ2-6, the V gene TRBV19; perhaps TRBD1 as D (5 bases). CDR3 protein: CASSIWGSRNSGANVLTF. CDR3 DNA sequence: TGTGCCAGTAGTATATGGGGCAGCCGGAACTCTGGGGCCAACGTCCTGACTTTC.